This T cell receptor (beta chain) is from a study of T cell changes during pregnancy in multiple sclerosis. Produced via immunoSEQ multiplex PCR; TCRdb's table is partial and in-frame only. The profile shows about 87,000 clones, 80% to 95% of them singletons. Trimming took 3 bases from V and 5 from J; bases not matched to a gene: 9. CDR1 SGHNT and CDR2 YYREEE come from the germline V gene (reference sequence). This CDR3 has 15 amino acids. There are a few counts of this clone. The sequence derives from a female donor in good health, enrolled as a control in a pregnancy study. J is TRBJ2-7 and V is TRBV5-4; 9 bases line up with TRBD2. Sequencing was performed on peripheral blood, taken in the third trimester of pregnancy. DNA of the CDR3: TGTGCCAGCAGCTATTCCGTTAGCGGGAGCGACGAGCAGTACTTC. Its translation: CASSYSVSGSDEQYF.